Below, 20 T cell receptor beta chains from the same sample are listed, as sequenced in a study of post-analysis software for immune sequencing data. Study-level findings and limits: Elevated frequency relative to controls characterized about 5 TRBV segments in patients, TRBV5-6, TRBV5-1 and TRBV20-1 among them.

The TCR beta cDNA libraries contained unique molecular identifiers. MiXCR, run by TCRdb on the PCR reads, gives a single entry per CDR3 protein. The table shows 600,000 to 750,000 distinct CDR3 sequences, with 55% to 60% occurring only once. For these receptors, no antigen is known. The sample consisted of blood. The receptors come from a girl aged 2-10 years with multiple sclerosis.

The chain couples TRBV29-1 to TRBJ1-1; D perhaps matches TRBD1 (6 bases). The germline V gene encodes CDR1 SQVTM and CDR2 ANQGSEA. The CDR3 sequence is 12 residues long. The V and J ends lost 7 bases and 3 bases respectively, with 12 bases between them. As DNA, the CDR3 is TGCAGCGGCCTCAGGGGAGACACTGAAGCTTTCTTT. It yields the protein CSGLRGDTEAFF.

This chain connects TRBV5-1 to TRBJ1-1; D is possibly TRBD1 (6 bases). Trimming pared 0 bases from V and 4 bases from J, leaving 10 bases between. The length of the CDR3 is 14 residues. CDR1 and CDR2 (germline): SGHRS, YFSETQ. The CDR3 is CASSLGGGVTEAFF. The CDR3 coding sequence is TGCGCCAGCAGCTTGGGAGGGGGGGTCACTGAAGCTTTCTTT.

V gene TRBV24-1 combines with J gene TRBJ2-5, with TRBD1 matching 9 bases. V shed 3 bases, J shed 5 bases, and the junction held 3 bases outside the gene matches. Per the germline V gene, CDR1 is KGHDR and CDR2 is SFDVKD. The CDR3 is made up of 14 amino acids. The CDR3 here is CATSDTGGGETQYF. DNA of the CDR3: TGTGCCACCAGTGATACAGGGGGCGGTGAGACCCAGTACTTC.

The V and J genes are TRBV9 and TRBJ2-2; no clear D gene. The germline V gene encodes CDR1 SGDLS and CDR2 YYNGEE. The V end lost 3 bases, the J end lost 0 bases, and 9 bases lay between the germline ends. The CDR3 loop spans 15 amino acids. The DNA of the CDR3 is TGTGCCAGCAGCGCGCGTGGGCCGAACACCGGGGAGCTGTTTTTT. It is translated as CASSARGPNTGELFF.

The chain has TRBV6-6 and TRBJ2-4; perhaps TRBD1 as D (6 bases). V lost 6 bases to trimming and J lost 2 bases, with 14 bases between them. The CDR3 has 15 amino acids. Germline V gene data show CDR1 as MNHNY and CDR2 as SVGAGI (reference sequence). CDR3 residues: CASRPQGRTKNIQYF. The CDR3 coding sequence is TGTGCCAGCAGGCCACAGGGAAGGACCAAAAACATTCAGTACTTC.

This clonotype has ten or more counts. The V gene is TRBV29-1, the J gene TRBJ2-3; 7 positions agree with TRBD1. This CDR3 has 15 residues. After removal of 3 bases from V and 0 bases from J, the junction contained 6 bases not matched to a gene. Germline CDR1 is SQVTM and CDR2 is ANQGSEA. CDR3 protein: CSVDLLGQSTDTQYF. CDR3 coding DNA: TGCAGCGTTGATCTCCTGGGACAGAGCACAGATACGCAGTATTTT.

This chain joins TRBV21-1 and TRBJ2-7; whether TRBD2, the table's D call, matches the DNA was not checked. TRBV21-1 is shown as a pseudogene. The CDR3 totals 15 residues. CDR3 in DNA: TGTGCCAGCAGCAAAAGGAGTAGCGGGACCTACGAGCAGTACTTC. Translating it yields CASSKRSSGTYEQYF.

This chain joins TRBV7-3 and TRBJ2-1, with 11 nucleotides matching TRBD1. J gave up 10 bases and V 0 bases, and 5 bases lay outside the gene matches. CDR3 length: 15 amino acids. Germline V gene lookup returns CDR1 SGHTA and CDR2 FQGTGA. The CDR3 loop reads CASSLTGTGGREQFF. The CDR3 region has the DNA TGTGCCAGCAGCTTAACCGGGACAGGGGGGCGAGAGCAGTTCTTC.

The rearrangement links TRBV12-3 or TRBV12-4 to TRBJ2-1; the match to TRBD2 covers 12 bases. The CDR3 is made up of 15 amino acids. V shed 4 bases, J shed 9 bases, and the junction held 7 bases outside the gene matches. CDR3 in DNA: TGTGCCAGCAGTTCCCTAGCGGGGGGGGCCGTTGAGCAGTTCTTC. It is translated as CASSSLAGGAVEQFF.

This clonotype came up a few times. CDR3 sequence reads: CASSRGIVNEQFF. CDR3 sequence (DNA): TGTGCCAGCAGTAGAGGGATCGTGAATGAGCAGTTCTTC. The rearrangement uses TRBV5-5 and TRBJ2-1; D is possibly TRBD2 (5 bases). V was pared by 5 bases and J by 7 bases, with 13 bases between. The CDR3 is made up of 13 amino acids. Germline values: CDR1 SGHKS, CDR2 YYEKEE (reference sequence).

The chain employs TRBV11-2 and TRBJ2-1, with D maybe TRBD2 (7 bases). Trimming removed 4 bases at V and 6 bases at J, with 16 bases between. This CDR3 is built from 15 residues. Germline CDR1 reads SGHAT; CDR2 reads FQNNGV. In DNA, the CDR3 is TGTGCCAGCAGCTCCGCGGGGGCTAGCTTCAATGAGCAGTTCTTC. Protein: CASSSAGASFNEQFF.

The chain joins TRBV6-5 to TRBJ1-2, with 7 bases lining up with TRBD1. CDR3 length: 14 residues. J lost 4 bases, V lost 2 bases, and 4 bases had no gene match. Looked up from germline, CDR1 is MNHEY and CDR2 is SVGAGI. CDR3 residues: CASSYPGQPYGYTF. The CDR3 DNA follows: TGTGCCAGCAGTTACCCGGGACAGCCCTATGGCTACACCTTC.

The rearrangement joins TRBV20-1 to TRBJ1-4; 7 nucleotides match TRBD1. With V trimmed by 5 bases and J by 2 bases, 8 bases remained unmatched. The CDR3 covers 15 residues. Germline lookup yields CDR1 DFQATT and CDR2 SNEGSKA (reference sequence). As DNA, the CDR3 is TGCAGTGCTCAACGACAGGGAGGGACTAATGAAAAACTGTTTTTT. Translating gives CSAQRQGGTNEKLFF.

The chain joins TRBV20-1 to TRBJ2-1; 7 nucleotides align to TRBD2. V trimming: 0 bases; J trimming: 0 bases; junction bases outside the gene matches: 5. CDR1 is DFQATT and CDR2 is SNEGSKA in the germline V gene (reference sequence). The CDR3 extends over 16 amino acids. CDR3 in amino acids: CSARDWGGSSYNEQFF. In nucleotides, the CDR3 is TGCAGTGCTAGAGATTGGGGCGGGAGCTCCTACAATGAGCAGTTCTTC.

The chain joins TRBV5-1 to TRBJ2-1; D is ambiguous. Germline V gene lookup returns CDR1 SGHRS and CDR2 YFSETQ. The V and J ends lost 0 bases and 7 bases respectively, with 17 bases between them. The CDR3 extends over 16 amino acids. The CDR3 is CASSLGRALQGNEQFF. In DNA, the CDR3 is TGCGCCAGCAGCTTGGGCCGGGCCTTACAAGGAAATGAGCAGTTCTTC. Combining the CDR3 with reference TRBV5-1 and TRBJ2-1 gives the whole variable domain KAGVTQTPRYLIKTRGQQVTLSCSPISGHRSVSWYQQTPGQGLQFLFEYFSETQRNKGNFPGRFSGRQFSNSRSEMNVSTLELGDSALYLCASSLGRALQGNEQFFGPGTRLTVL.

This sequence joins TRBV7-8 and TRBJ1-2, with D unresolved. The V end was cut by 8 bases, the J end by 4 bases, with 17 bases between. CDR3 length: 14 residues. CDR1 and CDR2 (germline): SGHVS, FQNEAQ. The CDR3 is CASGTPAWAYGYTF. CDR3 sequence (DNA): TGTGCCAGCGGCACACCGGCGTGGGCCTATGGCTACACCTTC.

The chain carries TRBV5-1 and TRBJ2-1; 8 bases map to TRBD2. The junction had 5 bases not matched to a gene; V was cut back by 0 bases and J by 3 bases. Germline values: CDR1 SGHRS, CDR2 YFSETQ. The CDR3 runs to 16 residues. The CDR3 DNA is TGCGCCAGCAGCTTGGAGGGGCGGGGGGACTACAATGAGCAGTTCTTC. Translation gives CASSLEGRGDYNEQFF.

This clonotype was picked up a small number of times. The chain is built from TRBV29-1 and TRBJ2-1; possibly TRBD2 for D (5 bases). The CDR3 is made up of 14 amino acids. The V end was cut by 2 bases, the J end by 2 bases, with 10 bases between. The germline gives CDR1 SQVTM, CDR2 ANQGSEA. CDR3 coding DNA: TGCAGCGTTGAAAGCGGAGACACCTACAATGAGCAGTTCTTC. It codes for CSVESGDTYNEQFF.

The gene calls are TRBV7-9 and TRBJ1-4; 12 nucleotides agree with TRBD1. CDR1 is SEHNR and CDR2 is FQNEAQ in the germline V gene (reference sequence). Germline trimming cut 4 bases from V and 4 bases from J; bases unmatched to any gene: 10. The CDR3 covers 18 residues. The CDR3 DNA reads TGTGCCAGCAGCTACGCCGGGACAGGGGGCTTCATTAATGAAAAACTGTTTTTT. Translation: CASSYAGTGGFINEKLFF.

CDR3: CAIRKTSGIYEQYF. CDR3 nucleotides: TGTGCCATCAGAAAAACTAGCGGGATTTACGAGCAGTACTTC. The chain joins TRBV10-3 to TRBJ2-7, with 10 bases lining up with TRBD2. This CDR3 has 14 amino acids. Germline CDR1 ENHRY, CDR2 SYGVKD. Losses at the gene ends were 6 bases for V and 4 bases for J; bases not matched to a gene: 6.